This TCR beta chain was sequenced for a study of neurological immune-mediated disorders (dated by TCRdb to between 2019 and 2020). A note on the overall study: Among the approximately 34 multiple sclerosis patients, relapsing-remitting MS accounted for around 30 and secondary progressive MS accounted for 3. Peripheral blood TCR-beta repertoires from patients with HTLV-I-associated myelopathy (HAM/TSP), patients with multiple sclerosis, and healthy controls were compared in the study using UMI-based sequencing. The approximately 100 TCR-beta libraries included longitudinal samples, technical triplicates and paired sorted CD4+ and CD8+ T-cell subsets alongside PBMC samples. The cohort was made up of approximately 69 subjects, consisting of about 14 HAM/TSP patients, 35 or so multiple sclerosis patients and 20 or so healthy controls.

With respect to this clonotype: Its antigen is currently not known. Base qualities are not provided; no much larger clone lies one nucleotide away.

Unsorted PBMC libraries were generated from 2 million PBMCs stored in RNAlater at -80 °C until RNA extraction. The multiple sclerosis patients were enrolled in a US clinical protocol that used magnetic resonance imaging to evaluate disease progression. Peripheral blood was subjected to Ficoll-Hypaque density gradient centrifugation to isolate PBMCs, which were then cryopreserved in liquid nitrogen. The V and J ends are trimmed by 5 bases and 4 bases, leaving 20 bases between them. The CDR3 numbers 15 residues from cysteine through phenylalanine. The retained sequence is limited to the CDR3, 45 bases, with the frame set at the first base. Via the germline V gene (reference sequence), CDR1 is DFQATT and CDR2 SNEGSKA. Study-wide findings and limitations: Across subjects, expanded clones never shared an identical CDR3 amino acid sequence, which suggests that the TCR-beta repertoires in every group were private. Phylogenetic analysis grouped repertoires from 18 of 34 MS patients into a cluster of related CDR3 sequences, suggesting a possible repertoire-level signature. TCR clonal expansion was highest in HAM/TSP patients and lowest in MS patients, with MS patients falling below even healthy controls. No clinical or MRI features were associated with the MS cluster, and the authors said that larger cohorts are needed.

cDNA was synthesized by template-switch 5'RACE using a primer carrying a 10-nucleotide random unique molecular identifier by which each TCR transcript was tagged. Over 160 million TCR-beta sequences, covering 15-18 subjects, were produced in each sequencing run. Total RNA was extracted with the RNeasy kit. The KAPA Real-time Library Amplification kit was used to amplify TCR-beta VDJ regions with primers for the TCR constant region and the 5'RACE anchor. Sample indexes and Illumina adaptors were added in a first PCR, after which library yield was increased in a second PCR. The roughly 650 bp TCR product was size-selected on a 2% E-gel SizeSelection system after Ampure bead purification. Before pooling, libraries had their quality checked on a Bioanalyzer, their concentration measured with Qubit, and their quantity determined with the Kapa Library Quantification kit. An Illumina HiSeq 2500 was used to sequence the libraries paired-end at 2 x 150 bp. To increase sequence diversity, roughly 24-32% phiX was spiked into each library pool. Turning to the authors' computational methods: The quality-filtered reads were processed with the UMI-based MiGEC pipeline, whose error correction step removed more than 80% of the raw TCR sequences. IMGT germline references were used for aligning VDJ genes, and each clonotype was defined as a unique CDR3 amino acid sequence together with its V-J genes. Clonal expansion, Shannon diversity and CDR3 relatedness were evaluated with VDJtools (CalcPairwiseDistances, ClusterSamples), while phylogenetic trees were built in CLCbio workbench. Using coefficient-of-variation modelling across technical triplicates, the study counted a clone as expanded if it had at least 8 unique UMIs. TCRdb reran the public reads through fastp at Q25 and MiXCR, keeping productive beta chains. Identical CDR3 protein sequences are pooled into one entry, listed with their most common genes and DNA. TCRdb's processing, not the study's, gives the V and J calls here. The sample data list 46,000 or so distinct CDR3 sequences, and around 4% of these were observed just once. 5.7% of the sample is taken by the ten largest.

Material: PBMCs. This sequence was found in an older woman with multiple sclerosis. The sequence is built from TRBV20-1 and TRBJ1-1; the D region possibly corresponds to TRBD1 (5 bases align). The CDR3 reads as follows: CSAVRYDRWSTEAFF. The bases read TGCAGTGCTGTTAGATACGACAGATGGAGCACTGAAGCTTTCTTT.